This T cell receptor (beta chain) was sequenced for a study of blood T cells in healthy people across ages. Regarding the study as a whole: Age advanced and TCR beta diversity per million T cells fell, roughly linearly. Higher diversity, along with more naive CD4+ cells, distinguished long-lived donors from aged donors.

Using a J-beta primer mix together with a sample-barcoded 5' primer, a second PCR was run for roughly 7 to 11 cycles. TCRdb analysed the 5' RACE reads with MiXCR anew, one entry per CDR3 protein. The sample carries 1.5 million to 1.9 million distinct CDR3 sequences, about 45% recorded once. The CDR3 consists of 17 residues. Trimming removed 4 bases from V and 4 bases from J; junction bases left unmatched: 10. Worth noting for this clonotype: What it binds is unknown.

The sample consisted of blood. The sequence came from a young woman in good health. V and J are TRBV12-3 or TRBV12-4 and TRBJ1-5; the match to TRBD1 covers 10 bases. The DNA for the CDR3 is TGTGCCAGCAGTTCCCCAGGACAGGGGGGAAGAAATCAGCCCCAGCATTTT. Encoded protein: CASSSPGQGGRNQPQHF.